This paragraph covers one TCR beta chain sequence. The data were obtained in a study of shared clonotypes between healthy human individuals. Profiling relied on immunoSEQ multiplex PCR, and the TCRdb table lists in-frame clones only, not all of them. The profile shows about 510,000 clones, 90% to 96% of them singletons. The CDR3 runs 16 residues. Germline CDR1 SGHRS, CDR2 YFSETQ. Trimming at V came to 0 bases and at J to 3 bases, leaving 4 bases not matched to a gene. Sequences were obtained from naive CD4+ T cells sorted from blood. Subset given: CD45RA+ positively selected. This clonotype was sampled from a woman aged 30 to 39 in good health. The chain uses TRBV5-1 and TRBJ1-5, with TRBD1 identical over 9 bases. The CDR3 reads CASSLGTGANNQPQHF. The CDR3, as DNA: TGCGCCAGCAGCTTGGGGACAGGGGCCAACAATCAGCCCCAGCATTTT.